This T cell receptor beta chain was observed in a study of T cell repertoires in cytomegalovirus infection. Looking at the study overall: Researchers turned to recently identified HLA-C-restricted CMV epitopes as well as well-studied HLA-B-restricted ones. Indications came from public TCR beta signatures; they pointed to CMV infection and to a matching HLA type. Whole-study results and caveats: The ex vivo response showed dominance by HLA-C-restricted CMV-specific TCR beta clonotypes. Using cumulative public TCR beta family frequency, the authors identified those who carried CMV together with the relevant HLA.

TCRdb independently ran MiXCR on the reads; one entry per CDR3 protein. The data show about 770,000 distinct CDR3 sequences, 25% to 35% seen once. The germline gives CDR1 MNHEY, CDR2 SMNVEV (reference sequence). The CDR3 consists of 14 residues. J was trimmed by 3 bases and V by 2 bases; bases with no gene match: 3. This clonotype occurred many times. Its antigen remains unidentified. The starting material was cultured CD8+ T cells from PBMCs, obtained from culture after CMV antigen stimulation. This TCR was recovered from a human donor in good health (CMV status not recorded). Some clones in this sample may be carry-over from other donors' samples. The rearrangement links TRBV27 to TRBJ1-1; TRBD1 matches at 7 bases. CDR3 region: CASSLNRGHTEAFF. The CDR3, as DNA: TGTGCCAGCAGTTTAAACAGGGGACACACTGAAGCTTTCTTT.